This T cell receptor (beta chain) was sequenced for a study of shared clonotypes between healthy human individuals (dated by TCRdb to 2019 to 2021). For context, the study as a whole: The cohort comprised a couple of women and a few men aged 18 to 49 years. For each donor, CD4 naive and CD4 memory were each given three plates, CD8 naive was given two plates, and CD8 memory was given one plate. Blood TCR repertoires of five healthy adults were deeply sequenced to estimate repertoire size and the extent of clonotype sharing between individuals. Libraries were prepared and TCR repertoires were sequenced by different laboratories using diverse techniques, in order to increase sequencing depth and limit assay-specific biases. Each donor's leukapheresis produced roughly between roughly 0.85 and 10 billion PBMCs. What the work shows at the level of the full study, not this receptor alone: Because the study included a small number of donors, the genetic and exposure-history diversity represented was limited. When several donors were compared, the shared fraction of clonotypes was about 5.2% for naive CD4, 3.5% to 4% for naive CD8, 2.3% for memory CD4, and around 0.37% for memory CD8. Pairwise subsampling indicated that sequencing depth was expected to affect the degree of clonotype sharing among donors. Sampling was restricted to blood, and TCR repertoires in tissues likely differ from the TCR repertoires found in blood. Rarefaction of sorted-subset datasets indicated incomplete sequencing despite the large sequencing depth. Naive subsets generally had larger estimated clonotype richness than memory subsets. Compared with non-shared clonotypes, the clonotypes found in all four sorted-subset donors had higher generation probabilities.

This clone has a single count. Its antigen specificity is not known. No much larger clone exists at a distance of one base, and base qualities are not known. The CDR3, from cysteine to phenylalanine, totals 13 residues. Only the CDR3 region is kept as DNA, spanning 39 bases read in frame from base 1. Between the V and J ends, shortened by 6 bases and 2 bases respectively, the junction contains 5 bases. CDR1 MNHEY and CDR2 SVGAGI were looked up in the germline V gene. TCR CDR3 regions were amplified from genomic DNA by multiplex PCR using the deep immunoSEQ assay. Genomic DNA extracted from each cell subset was distributed evenly over all wells of several immunoSEQ 96-well plates, and each plate served as one replicate. For sorted subsets, 200 to 250 ng of genomic DNA, equivalent to 30,000 or so T cell genomes, went into each replicate PCR. Purified libraries were quantified with a Qubit 3.0 fluorometer, sized on a Bioanalyzer 2100, and re-quantified with the KAPA Library Quantification kit. Every immunoSEQ 96-well plate was sequenced on a dedicated single-read 150-cycle Illumina NextSeq 550 flow cell. The paper's data handling went like this. Because the immunoSEQ output included only junctional sequences and no quality scores, the filtering could not be the same as the filtering used for full-length reads. To assign V/J genes and CDR3, sequences were annotated against IMGT germline references using PyIR, a Python wrapper for IgBLAST v1.9. Reads were removed for weak V/J assignments (E-value above 1e-6), missing CDR3, stop codons, out-of-frame junctions, or ambiguous translated residues. A V3J clonotype was defined by an identical inferred V gene, J gene, and CDR3 amino acid sequence. The percentage overlap between two repertoires was calculated by dividing the number of shared unique clonotypes by the size of the smaller repertoire. Three approaches were used to assess repertoire richness: RTK rarefaction, the Chao1 estimator, and Recon v2.1 estimates of unobserved clonotypes. OLGA was used to compute generation probabilities for all TCRbeta clonotypes that the gDNA method yielded from four donors. In TCRdb, the immuneACCESS table is reduced to in-frame sequences with V and J assigned. These tables do not hold every clone; where another copy was compared, an unresolved V gene accounts for under half, and the others remain unexplained. For V, J and clone size, that table is used; D and trimming come from the DNA. The sample includes 1.5 million to 2.5 million clones, with around 96% observed a single time. The ten largest make up less than 1.5% of the sample.

CD8 naive samples were obtained by positive selection for CCR7 among CD45RO-negative cells, yielding a CD45RA+CCR7+ population from which TemRA cells were excluded. The donors were healthy, HIV-negative adults who had no recently reported acute infections or vaccinations. Every donor was a Caucasian adult living in Nashville, Tennessee, USA. Blood was obtained by leukapheresis, after which PBMCs were separated by Ficoll-Histopaque density gradient centrifugation and cryopreserved in liquid nitrogen vapor phase. Analytical flow cytometry was used to check the purity and quantity of every magnetically sorted T cell population. Genomic DNA was isolated from each sorted fraction and quantified by UV absorbance on a Nanodrop 2000c.

Sample: naive CD8+ T cells sorted from blood. This specimen's cell subset or site label, interpreted: CD45RA+CCR7+. The receptor was derived from a man younger than 30 in good health. The sequence links TRBV6-5 to TRBJ2-6, with the D gene too uncertain to name. For the CDR3, the sequence is CASRFTGANVLTF. The sequenced DNA is TGTGCCAGCAGATTCACTGGGGCCAACGTCCTGACTTTC.